Listed here are 20 T cell receptor beta chains from one sample, sequenced in a study of T cell responses to AZD1222 COVID-19 vaccine. The repertoire was sequenced with immunoSEQ multiplex PCR; TCRdb's copy has only in-frame clones and lacks some. Among approximately 170,000 clones listed, roughly 89% were seen once. The specimen comprised peripheral blood, sampled on day 0 of AZD1222 vaccination. The receptors stem from an adult in good health.

This chain joins TRBV25-1 and TRBJ1-2, with D maybe TRBD1 (5 bases). V was pared by 6 bases and J by 5 bases, with 16 bases between. The germline V gene encodes CDR1 MGHDK and CDR2 SYGVNS. The CDR3 extends over 14 amino acids. The DNA for the CDR3 is TGTGCCAGCAGCCCCAAAGGCGCAGGGTATGGCTACACCTTC. It yields the protein CASSPKGAGYGYTF.

The chain combines TRBV2 with TRBJ1-2; TRBD1 matches at 9 bases. CDR1 and CDR2 from the germline V gene are SNHLY and FYNNEI. V trimming: 5 bases; J trimming: 4 bases; junction bases outside the gene matches: 11. This CDR3 has 16 residues. The DNA for the CDR3 is TGTGCCAGCAGTATTGGTGACAGGGGGTCAACCTATGGCTACACCTTC. It yields the protein CASSIGDRGSTYGYTF.

This clone was picked up one time. The V gene is TRBV12-5, the J gene TRBJ1-4; D gene unclear. Germline values: CDR1 LGHNT, CDR2 FRNRAP. The ends were cut back, 1 base at V and 8 bases at J, with 11 bases in the middle. This CDR3 comprises 14 residues. The CDR3 DNA is TGTGCTAGTGGTTTGGGTCAGCCGAGGGAAAAACTGTTTTTT. Residues: CASGLGQPREKLFF. The whole variable domain, filled in from reference TRBV12-5 and TRBJ1-4, reads DARVTQTPRHKVTEMGQEVTMRCQPILGHNTVFWYRQTMMQGLELLAYFRNRAPLDDSGMPKDRFSAEMPDATLATLKIQPSEPRDSAVYFCASGLGQPREKLFFGSGTQLSVL.

In this sample, this clone turned up once. This chain joins TRBV4-1 and TRBJ2-7; no clear D gene. The CDR3 totals 17 residues. V dropped 1 base and J dropped 2 bases, with 18 bases sitting between them. Germline V CDR1 and CDR2: MGHRA, YSYEKL. This chain's CDR3 is CASSQGRVGVGAYEQYF. The CDR3 bases are TGCGCCAGCAGCCAAGGAAGGGTTGGCGTGGGTGCCTACGAGCAGTACTTC.

This rearrangement joins TRBV6-6 to TRBJ1-6; no clear D. Germline CDR1 is MNHNY and CDR2 is SVGAGI (reference sequence). This CDR3 spans 14 amino acids. Trimming pared 7 bases from V and 4 bases from J, leaving 11 bases between. The CDR3 spells CASTSGLYNSPLHF. The CDR3 coding sequence is TGTGCCAGCACTTCCGGGTTATATAATTCACCCCTCCACTTT.

This clone came up a few times. The chain uses TRBV7-9 and TRBJ1-2; 9 nucleotides agree with TRBD1. Germline V gene sequence: CDR1 SEHNR, CDR2 FQNEAQ (reference sequence). The CDR3 totals 13 residues. Trimming cost V 5 bases and J 5 bases; bases outside gene matches: 3. CDR3 residues: CASSPQGAYGYTF. DNA for the CDR3: TGTGCCAGCAGCCCACAGGGGGCGTATGGCTACACCTTC.

This clone came up once. The chain recombines TRBV12-5 with TRBJ1-2, with 7 bases fitting TRBD1. Looked up from germline, CDR1 is LGHNT and CDR2 is FRNRAP. The CDR3 contains 11 residues. V was pared by 6 bases and J by 7 bases, with 2 bases of the junction left unmatched. This CDR3 is CASGTGFGYTF. CDR3 nucleotide sequence: TGTGCTAGTGGGACAGGGTTTGGCTACACCTTC. The full variable domain, rest sourced from reference TRBV12-5 and TRBJ1-2, is DARVTQTPRHKVTEMGQEVTMRCQPILGHNTVFWYRQTMMQGLELLAYFRNRAPLDDSGMPKDRFSAEMPDATLATLKIQPSEPRDSAVYFCASGTGFGYTFGSGTRLTVV.

The sample holds one count of this clone. The chain couples TRBV19 to TRBJ2-7; 11 bases are shared with TRBD1. The CDR3 runs 15 residues. Losses at the gene ends were 10 bases for V and 2 bases for J; bases not matched to a gene: 10. Germline CDR1 and CDR2: LNHDA and SQIVND (reference sequence). The CDR3 bases are TGTGCCACGAACAAGGGGACAGGGGGTACCTACGAGCAGTACTTC. Translating gives CATNKGTGGTYEQYF.

The CDR3 loop is CATSRDLGDTNEQFF. In DNA, the CDR3 is TGTGCCACCAGCAGAGATCTGGGTGACACGAATGAGCAGTTCTTC. The rearrangement joins TRBV15 to TRBJ2-1, with D unclear. The germline V gene encodes CDR1 LNHNV and CDR2 YYDKDF (reference sequence). This CDR3 spans 15 amino acids. V shed 0 bases and J shed 7 bases, with 13 bases lying between them. Variable domain in full (rest from reference TRBV15 and TRBJ2-1): DAMVIQNPRYQVTQFGKPVTLSCSQTLNHNVMYWYQQKSSQAPKLLFHYYDKDFNNEADTPDNFQSRRPNTSFCFLDIRSPGLGDTAMYLCATSRDLGDTNEQFFGPGTRLTVL.

This clone occurred once. The chain has TRBV2 and TRBJ2-1; the match to TRBD2 covers 13 bases. Unmatched junction bases numbered 1, after V lost 1 base and J lost 7 bases. The V gene's germline CDR1 is SNHLY and CDR2 FYNNEI. This CDR3 has 15 amino acids. The DNA of the CDR3 is TGTGCCAGCAGTGAAGGGACTAGCGGGAGTAATGAGCAGTTCTTC. The encoded protein is CASSEGTSGSNEQFF.

The table lists this clone with a few counts. V is TRBV29-1 and J is TRBJ1-4, with TRBD1 matching 9 bases. The germline V gene encodes CDR1 SQVTM and CDR2 ANQGSEA. The ends lost 0 bases at V and 4 bases at J; junction bases unmatched: 0. The CDR3 covers 14 residues. The CDR3 DNA is TGCAGCGTTGAAGAGGACAGGGGTAATGAAAAACTGTTTTTT. This sequence encodes CSVEEDRGNEKLFF.

The chain couples TRBV19 to TRBJ2-6; D call uncertain. The V end lost 3 bases, the J end lost 0 bases, and 12 bases lay between the germline ends. Looked up from germline, CDR1 is LNHDA and CDR2 is SQIVND (reference sequence). CDR3 length: 17 amino acids. CDR3: CASSIGQFHSGANVLTF. DNA for the CDR3: TGTGCCAGTAGTATCGGGCAGTTCCACTCTGGGGCCAACGTCCTGACTTTC.

This chain joins TRBV4-1 and TRBJ2-1; D not certain. The CDR3 length is 14 residues. Germline V CDR1 and CDR2: MGHRA, YSYEKL. The germline V and J ends were trimmed by 2 bases and 4 bases, with 9 bases remaining between them. CDR3 DNA: TGCGCCAGCAGCCAATCGCAAGTTTACAATGAGCAGTTCTTC. It translates to CASSQSQVYNEQFF.

CDR3 protein: CASSPPGTLSYEQYF. CDR3 nucleotides: TGTGCCAGCAGCCCTCCCGGGACACTCTCCTACGAGCAGTACTTC. This chain uses TRBV11-2 with TRBJ2-7; tentatively, D is TRBD1 (6 bases). The germline CDR1 and CDR2 sequences are SGHAT and FQNNGV. This CDR3 is 15 amino acids long. The V and J ends lost 5 bases and 0 bases respectively, with 14 bases between them.

The chain employs TRBV29-1 and TRBJ1-2; D remains unclear. Trimming left V 6 bases short and J 8 bases short, with 10 bases between. The CDR3 is 10 residues long. The germline V gene has CDR1 SQVTM and CDR2 ANQGSEA. The CDR3 here is CSVDGIGYTF. The DNA of the CDR3 is TGCAGCGTGGACGGAATCGGCTACACCTTC.

This chain links TRBV4-1 with TRBJ1-2; D gene ambiguous. CDR3 length: 17 amino acids. Trimming took 4 bases from V and 4 from J, leaving 22 bases between them. Germline V gives CDR1 MGHRA, CDR2 YSYEKL. CDR3 protein: CASSPGPQDLGVYGYTF. CDR3 nucleotides: TGCGCCAGCAGCCCGGGCCCGCAAGACCTCGGGGTCTATGGCTACACCTTC.

The genes are TRBV4-1 and TRBJ2-1; 8 bases fit TRBD1. CDR3 length equals 16 residues. Germline-derived CDR1 and CDR2 are MGHRA and YSYEKL. Germline trimming cut 0 bases from V and 3 bases from J; bases unmatched to any gene: 4. CDR3 in DNA: TGCGCCAGCAGCCAAGAGACAGGGGCCTACTACAATGAGCAGTTCTTC. Amino acids: CASSQETGAYYNEQFF.

The chain employs TRBV19 and TRBJ1-2, with D possibly TRBD1 on 5 matching bases. V was shortened by 1 base and J by 4 bases, with 13 bases between the two germline ends. The CDR3 runs to 15 residues. From germline, CDR1 is LNHDA and CDR2 SQIVND (reference sequence). The CDR3 nucleotides are TGTGCCAGTAGTATAGGGGACCGTGGAGTCTATGGCTACACCTTC. Translation gives CASSIGDRGVYGYTF.

V is TRBV19 and J is TRBJ1-5; 9 bases line up with TRBD1. This CDR3 is built from 15 residues. Germline lookup yields CDR1 LNHDA and CDR2 SQIVND (reference sequence). The ends lost 6 bases at V and 1 base at J; junction bases unmatched: 4. The CDR3 here is CASSRGQGSNQPQHF. As DNA, the CDR3 is TGTGCCAGTAGCCGAGGACAGGGGAGCAATCAGCCCCAGCATTTT.

The chain recombines TRBV10-2 with TRBJ1-1; 8 bases line up with TRBD1. In germline, CDR1 is WSHSY, CDR2 SAAADI. The CDR3 length is 16 residues. J gave up 1 base and V 6 bases, and 10 bases lay outside the gene matches. The CDR3 nucleotides are TGCGCCAGCAGGGGGTACAGGGGGAGCCCGAACACTGAAGCTTTCTTT. Translated, it gives CASRGYRGSPNTEAFF.